This TCR beta chain appears in the sequencing data of a study of breast tumors, draining lymph nodes, adjacent tissues. MiXCR, run by TCRdb on the multiplex PCR reads, gives a single entry per CDR3 protein. The sample has around 230,000 distinct CDR3 sequences, under 40% seen once; the top ten hold approximately 3.5%. Axillary draining lymph nodes of breast cancer patients supplied the node samples. This clonotype was seen repeatedly, ten times or more. This CDR3 contains 16 residues. The germline CDR1 and CDR2 sequences are LNHDA and SQIVND (reference sequence). V lost 1 base to trimming and J lost 0 bases; unmatched junction nucleotides: 3.

The rearrangement joins TRBV19 to TRBJ2-1; 7 bases match TRBD2. The clonotype originates from a female donor with breast cancer. Some clones in this sample may be carry-over from other donors' samples. Material: axillary lymph node tissue. CDR3 in DNA: TGTGCCAGTAGTATAGTAAGCGGGGTCTCCTACAATGAGCAGTTCTTC. Protein product: CASSIVSGVSYNEQFF.